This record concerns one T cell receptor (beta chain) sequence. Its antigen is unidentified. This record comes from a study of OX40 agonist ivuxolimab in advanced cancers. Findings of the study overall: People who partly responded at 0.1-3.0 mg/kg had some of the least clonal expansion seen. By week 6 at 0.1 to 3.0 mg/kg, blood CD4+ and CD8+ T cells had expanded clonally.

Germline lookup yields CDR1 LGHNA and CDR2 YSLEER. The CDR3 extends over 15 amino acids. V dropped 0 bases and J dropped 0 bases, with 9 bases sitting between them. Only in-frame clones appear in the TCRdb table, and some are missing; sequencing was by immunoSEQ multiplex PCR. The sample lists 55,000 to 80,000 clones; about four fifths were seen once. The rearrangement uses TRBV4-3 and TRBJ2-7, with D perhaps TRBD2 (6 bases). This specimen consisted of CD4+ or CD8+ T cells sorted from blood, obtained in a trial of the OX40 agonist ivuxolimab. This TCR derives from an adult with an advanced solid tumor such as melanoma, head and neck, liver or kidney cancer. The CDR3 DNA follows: TGCGCCAGCAGCCAAGAGCGGGAAGGCTCCTACGAGCAGTACTTC. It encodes CASSQEREGSYEQYF.